These 12 T cell receptor beta chains were all obtained from the same sample, sequenced in a study of regulatory T cells in long-lasting Graves disease. The sample's time point: newly diagnosed GD, antithyroid drugs for less than 3 months. With RNA extracted from PBMCs as input, the TCR library was made. Both iRepertoire HTBI primers and Arm-PCR of CDR3 regions were used to build the TCR beta libraries. TCRdb recomputed calls from the multiplex PCR reads with MiXCR, one row per CDR3 protein. This table has 300,000 to 400,000 distinct CDR3 sequences, approximately 15% appearing once. These data were also reused for a study on T cells in Graves' hyperthyroidism and ophthalmopathy.

Here the sequenced sample was peripheral blood mononuclear cells (PBMCs), taken at new diagnosis, from a patient treated with antithyroid drugs. These receptors were collected from a man in his forties with Graves disease.

In this sample, this clonotype turned up many times. V is TRBV27 and J is TRBJ2-3, with TRBD2 matching over 15 bases. This CDR3 has 17 residues. With 4 bases clipped from V and 3 bases from J, the junction kept 5 bases outside the gene matches. The germline CDR1 and CDR2 sequences are MNHEY and SMNVEV (reference sequence). CDR3 amino acids: CASSSRTSGGVTDTQYF. CDR3 nucleotide sequence: TGTGCCAGCAGTTCCCGGACTAGCGGGGGGGTGACAGATACGCAGTATTTT.

This clonotype has a count of ten or more. The chain joins TRBV2 to TRBJ2-7; 7 bases are shared with TRBD1. The germline CDR1 and CDR2 sequences are SNHLY and FYNNEI. The CDR3 contains 13 residues. Trimming took 6 bases from V and 4 from J; bases not matched to a gene: 6. The CDR3 protein is CASRVQGRYEQYF. The DNA for the CDR3 is TGTGCCAGCAGAGTACAGGGGAGATACGAGCAGTACTTC.

This clonotype was seen at least ten times. The chain links TRBV20-1 to TRBJ2-5, with D unclear. V lost 0 bases and J lost 6, with 11 bases in between. CDR1 and CDR2 from the germline V gene are DFQATT and SNEGSKA (reference sequence). The CDR3 has 13 amino acids. The CDR3 DNA follows: TGCAGTGCTAGAGATGTGGTTACCAAGACCCAGTACTTC. This gives the protein CSARDVVTKTQYF.

This clonotype was counted between two and nine times. The V and J genes are TRBV4-3 and TRBJ2-3, with D maybe TRBD2 (5 bases). In germline, CDR1 is LGHNA, CDR2 YSLEER. Trimming shortened V by 2 bases and J by 4 bases, and 10 bases separated the two germline ends. CDR3 length equals 14 residues. CDR3 residues: CASSQPLGSDTQYF. CDR3 in DNA: TGCGCCAGCAGCCAACCACTAGGGTCAGATACGCAGTATTTT.

In its sample, this clonotype was seen many times. The chain uses TRBV9 and TRBJ1-6; 9 bases align to TRBD1. The CDR3 consists of 15 residues. Germline CDR1 and CDR2: SGDLS and YYNGEE. J lost 7 bases, V lost 3 bases, and 5 bases had no gene match. CDR3 amino acids: CASSAMGTGNSPLHF. In nucleotides, the CDR3 is TGTGCCAGCAGCGCTATGGGGACAGGGAATTCACCCCTCCACTTT.

This clonotype was recorded a few times. The V gene is TRBV11-3, the J gene TRBJ2-3, with 11 bases lining up with TRBD2. The CDR3 contains 17 residues. Germline CDR1 is SGHNT and CDR2 is YENEEA. V lost 5 bases to trimming and J lost 3 bases; unmatched junction nucleotides: 10. DNA of the CDR3: TGTGCCAGCAGCCCACGCGTGGTAGCGGGGGGGACAGATACGCAGTATTTT. It is translated as CASSPRVVAGGTDTQYF.

The CDR3 DNA follows: TGTGCCAGCAGGTTACCTGGGGCGCCTGGAAACACCATATATTTT. Encoded protein: CASRLPGAPGNTIYF. V is TRBV12-3 or TRBV12-4 and J is TRBJ1-3, with D possibly TRBD1 on 5 matching bases. The CDR3 is 15 amino acids. Trimming removed 6 bases from V and 2 bases from J, with 14 bases in between.

The CDR3 here is CATSDHGQSNYNEQFF. DNA for the CDR3: TGTGCCACCAGTGACCACGGACAGAGCAACTACAATGAGCAGTTCTTC. J is TRBJ2-1 and V is TRBV24-1; the D gene is possibly TRBD1 (6 bases). V lost 4 bases and J lost 3, with 15 bases in between. The germline gives CDR1 KGHDR, CDR2 SFDVKD. The CDR3 is 16 amino acids.

This clonotype was seen many times. The rearrangement links TRBV12-3 or TRBV12-4 to TRBJ1-4; 8 bases agree with TRBD1. This CDR3 spans 12 amino acids. With V trimmed by 6 bases and J by 8 bases, 2 bases remained unmatched. This CDR3 reads CASSDRGEKLFF. The CDR3 region has the DNA TGTGCCAGCAGCGACAGGGGAGAAAAACTGTTTTTT.

There are many counts of this clonotype. The chain has TRBV12-3 or TRBV12-4 and TRBJ2-7, with D perhaps matching TRBD1 (5 bases). V shed 7 bases and J shed 0 bases, with 22 bases lying between them. CDR3 size: 17 residues. The CDR3 protein is CASNPYPNRQPSYEQYF. The DNA of the CDR3 is TGTGCCAGCAACCCATACCCCAATCGACAGCCCTCCTACGAGCAGTACTTC.

This clonotype was recorded at least ten times. The chain joins TRBV7-8 to TRBJ2-5, with 7 bases aligning to TRBD2. J gave up 13 bases and V 5 bases, and 16 bases lay outside the gene matches. The CDR3 runs 14 residues. CDR1 SGHVS and CDR2 FQNEAQ come from the germline V gene. For the CDR3, the DNA is TGTGCCAGCAGCGAACTAGCGCGACGGGGCTCCGGGTACTTC. Translation: CASSELARRGSGYF.

The genes are TRBV29-1 and TRBJ2-1; D perhaps matches TRBD1 (6 bases). The CDR3 is 13 amino acids. CDR1 and CDR2 (germline): SQVTM, ANQGSEA. V lost 0 bases to trimming and J lost 7 bases, with 10 bases between them. CDR3 residues: CSVEDRGGNEQFF. The CDR3, as DNA: TGCAGCGTTGAAGACAGGGGTGGGAATGAGCAGTTCTTC.